A selection of T cell receptor beta chains follows, all from one sample in a study of beta chain features in type 1 diabetes. Some clones are missing from TCRdb's copy, which holds only in-frame ones; the method was immunoSEQ multiplex PCR. Of 150,000 to 190,000 clones listed, 10% are singletons. The sequenced sample consisted of central memory CD4+ T cells from blood. Source of these receptors: a man aged 30-40 years with type 1 diabetes. Both conserved end residues are part of each CDR3. The D gene is left open where the match is weak. Expanded clones get a size class; other rows say once, few or many, or leave the size out.

J gene	D gene	clone size	V gene	CDR3 protein	CDR3 DNA
TRBJ2-5	NA	NA	TRBV7-3	CASSLNQEETQYF	TGTGCCAGCAGCTTAAACCAGGAAGAGACCCAGTACTTC
TRBJ1-4	TRBD1	few	TRBV5-4	CASSINRQGGRNEKLFF	TGTGCCAGCAGCATCAACCGACAGGGAGGCCGTAATGAAAAACTGTTTTTT
TRBJ2-3	TRBD2	NA	TRBV5-1	CASSFFGRAGSTDTQYF	TGCGCCAGCAGCTTTTTCGGAAGAGCGGGGAGCACAGATACGCAGTATTTT
TRBJ1-4	NA	NA	TRBV25-1	CASSDPGTNEKLFF	TGTGCCAGCAGTGACCCGGGAACTAATGAAAAACTGTTTTTT
TRBJ2-7	TRBD1	few	TRBV18	CASSPTIDRGGEQYF	TGTGCCAGCTCACCGACTATTGACAGGGGTGGAGAGCAGTACTTC
TRBJ2-5	TRBD2	few	TRBV29-1	CSVAGGPGGVETQYF	TGCAGCGTTGCGGGAGGGCCCGGCGGGGTGGAGACCCAGTACTTC
TRBJ1-4	TRBD1	NA	TRBV6-6	CATGTGNEKLFF	TGTGCCACAGGGACAGGGAATGAAAAACTGTTTTTT
TRBJ2-2	NA	few	TRBV6-4	CASRLRGNTGELFF	TGTGCCAGCAGACTCAGGGGTAACACCGGGGAGCTGTTTTTT
TRBJ2-7	NA	NA	TRBV7-9	CASSPRDSRNEQYF	TGTGCCAGCAGCCCGCGGGACTCCCGAAACGAGCAGTACTTC
TRBJ2-1	NA	few	TRBV7-7	CASSLVGGPYNEQFF	TGTGCTAGCAGCTTAGTAGGCGGGCCATACAATGAGCAGTTCTTC
TRBJ2-5	NA	NA	TRBV5-4	CASSKAVSGQETQYF	TGTGCCAGCAGCAAGGCGGTAAGCGGCCAAGAGACCCAGTACTTC
TRBJ2-5	TRBD2	NA	TRBV15	CATSRVASGRGGETQYF	TGTGCCACCAGCAGAGTGGCTAGCGGGAGAGGAGGGGAGACCCAGTACTTC
TRBJ1-3	NA	few	TRBV30	CAWSPGHSGNTIYF	TGTGCCTGGAGTCCGGGACACTCTGGAAACACCATATATTTT
TRBJ2-1	TRBD2	NA	TRBV28	CASSLTTSGTYNEQFF	TGTGCCAGCAGTTTAACCACCAGCGGGACCTACAATGAGCAGTTCTTC
TRBJ1-2	NA	NA	TRBV29-1	CSVLSRGYTF	TGCAGCGTCCTGAGTCGTGGCTACACCTTC
TRBJ2-7	TRBD2	once	TRBV28	CASSPRRREPYEQYF	TGTGCCAGCAGCCCTAGGCGGCGGGAGCCCTACGAGCAGTACTTC
TRBJ1-4	TRBD1	few	TRBV28	CASSFAQGATNEKLFF	TGTGCCAGCAGTTTCGCGCAGGGGGCAACTAATGAAAAACTGTTTTTT
TRBJ2-3	TRBD1	NA	TRBV7-9	CASSSRQGLGDTQYF	TGTGCCAGCAGCTCACGACAGGGTCTTGGAGATACGCAGTATTTT
TRBJ1-1	TRBD1	NA	TRBV10-3	CATRTGGTMNTEAFF	TGTGCCACGCGGACAGGGGGCACAATGAACACTGAAGCTTTCTTT
TRBJ2-1	TRBD2	NA	TRBV5-1	CASSGAGGPLDEQFF	TGCGCCAGCAGCGGAGCGGGAGGGCCCCTCGATGAGCAGTTCTTC
TRBJ2-6	NA	NA	TRBV18	CASSPLQSGANVLTF	TGTGCCAGCTCACCATTACAGTCTGGGGCCAACGTCCTGACTTTC
TRBJ2-7	NA	NA	TRBV9	CASSLQGWVSVYEQYF	TGTGCCAGCAGCCTACAGGGTTGGGTGAGCGTCTACGAGCAGTACTTC
TRBJ1-2	TRBD1	few	TRBV18	CASSPRLDRGPGYTF	TGTGCCAGCTCACCCCGACTGGACAGGGGGCCAGGCTACACCTTC
TRBJ2-2	NA	NA	TRBV14	CASSDGWRDTGELFF	TGTGCCAGCAGCGACGGGTGGCGGGACACCGGGGAGCTGTTTTTT
TRBJ2-2	TRBD2	NA	TRBV19	CASRSGGGTGELFF	TGTGCCAGTAGATCCGGGGGAGGGACCGGGGAGCTGTTTTTT
TRBJ2-7	NA	few	TRBV28	CASSLPGTQNYEQYF	TGTGCCAGCAGTTTACCCGGGACACAAAACTACGAGCAGTACTTC
TRBJ1-4	NA	few	TRBV7-9	CASSPQGREKLFF	TGTGCCAGCAGCCCACAGGGACGGGAAAAACTGTTTTTT
TRBJ2-5	NA	NA	TRBV4-2	CASSQEPGGGATQYF	TGTGCCAGCAGCCAAGAACCGGGCGGCGGGGCGACCCAGTACTTC
TRBJ2-3	TRBD2	few	TRBV11-2	CASSQLDGRDDTQYF	TGTGCCAGCAGCCAGCTAGACGGGAGGGATGATACGCAGTATTTT
TRBJ2-7	NA	NA	TRBV7-3	CASSLDRATSYEQYF	TGTGCCAGCAGCTTAGATAGAGCCACTAGCTACGAGCAGTACTTC
TRBJ2-7	NA	few	TRBV5-6	CGMGGHADEQYF	TGTGGTATGGGCGGGCACGCGGACGAGCAGTACTTC
TRBJ1-1	NA	NA	TRBV23-1	CASSKGLAEAFF	TGCGCCAGCAGTAAGGGGCTCGCTGAAGCTTTCTTT
TRBJ2-1	TRBD1	few	TRBV18	CASSPGQGAYNEQFF	TGTGCCAGCTCACCCGGGCAGGGGGCCTACAATGAGCAGTTCTTC
TRBJ2-3	TRBD2	NA	TRBV5-4	CASSFYGRADTQYF	TGTGCCAGCAGCTTTTACGGGAGGGCAGATACGCAGTATTTT
TRBJ2-3	NA	few	TRBV10-3	CAIMAGRTDTQYF	TGTGCCATCATGGCGGGCCGCACAGATACGCAGTATTTT
TRBJ2-5	NA	few	TRBV28	CASSSSGTALETQYF	TGTGCCAGCAGTTCTTCCGGGACTGCACTAGAGACCCAGTACTTC
TRBJ2-5	NA	NA	TRBV15	CATSRDPSGTQYF	TGTGCCACCAGCAGAGATCCGAGCGGGACCCAGTACTTC
TRBJ2-7	TRBD1	NA	TRBV19	CASSIRLSGTGDYEQYF	TGTGCCAGTAGTATAAGGCTCTCGGGGACAGGAGACTACGAGCAGTACTTC
TRBJ2-3	TRBD2	few	TRBV9	CASSVALAGAGADTQYF	TGTGCCAGCAGCGTAGCTCTAGCGGGAGCGGGTGCAGATACGCAGTATTTT
TRBJ1-2	TRBD1	few	TRBV6-6	CASRDPTGDGYTF	TGTGCCAGCAGAGACCCGACAGGGGATGGCTACACCTTC